These 21 T cell receptor beta chains originate from one sample sequenced in a study of blood T cell repertoires in COVID-19. The table came from immunoSEQ multiplex PCR; TCRdb's copy has only in-frame clones and leaves some out. The sample holds 180,000 or so clones, about three quarters seen once. The source material was peripheral blood. The origin of the receptors is a woman of 80 years or more with active or convalescent COVID-19.

This clone was detected a few times. This chain joins TRBV7-2 and TRBJ1-6; TRBD1 might be the D (5 bases). Germline V gene data show CDR1 as SGHTA and CDR2 as FQGNSA. This CDR3 is 15 amino acids long. V dropped 1 base and J dropped 5 bases, with 9 bases sitting between them. The CDR3 DNA follows: TGTGCCAGCAGCTTAGGCAGGGTGGATAATTCACCCCTCCACTTT. Encoded protein: CASSLGRVDNSPLHF.

The V call is TRBV5-1, the J call TRBJ2-3; D may be TRBD1 (5 bases). V lost 4 bases and J 2 bases, leaving 17 bases between the germline ends. CDR1 is SGHRS and CDR2 is YFSETQ in the germline V gene. This CDR3 is 16 amino acids long. The CDR3 bases are TGCGCCAGCAGCCCGGGCCTAGGCGGACACACAGATACGCAGTATTTT. It translates to CASSPGLGGHTDTQYF.

The rearrangement links TRBV7-2 to TRBJ2-1, with TRBD1 identical over 9 bases. After removal of 0 bases from V and 0 bases from J, the junction contained 3 bases not matched to a gene. Germline CDR1 is SGHTA and CDR2 is FQGNSA. The CDR3 is 17 amino acids. CDR3 residues: CASSLAATGGSYNEQFF. The CDR3 DNA reads as TGTGCCAGCAGCTTAGCAGCGACAGGGGGCTCCTACAATGAGCAGTTCTTC. The full variable domain, completed using reference TRBV7-2 and TRBJ2-1, is GAGVSQSPSNKVTEKGKDVELRCDPISGHTALYWYRQSLGQGLEFLIYFQGNSAPDKSGLPSDRFSAERTGGSVSTLTIQRTQQEDSAVYLCASSLAATGGSYNEQFFGPGTRLTVL.

The chain couples TRBV27 to TRBJ1-5; 7 positions agree with TRBD1. The length of the CDR3 is 15 residues. Trimming at V came to 3 bases and at J to 5 bases, leaving 7 bases not matched to a gene. Germline V gene lookup returns CDR1 MNHEY and CDR2 SMNVEV (reference sequence). CDR3 DNA: TGTGCCAGCAGTTTCTCAACCCAGGGGGATCAGCCCCAGCATTTT. This encodes CASSFSTQGDQPQHF.

The chain links TRBV3-1 (or the pseudogene TRBV3-2) to TRBJ1-2, with 11 bases that match TRBD1. The CDR3 covers 15 residues. CDR1 is LGHDT and CDR2 is YNNKEL in the germline V gene (reference sequence). Trimming removed 1 base from V and 8 bases from J; junction bases left unmatched: 6. The CDR3 sequence: CASSQGGQGARGYTF. CDR3 sequence (DNA): TGTGCCAGCAGCCAAGGAGGACAGGGGGCTAGGGGCTACACCTTC.

This clone was seen once. This chain uses TRBV5-1 with TRBJ2-5; D is unclear. Looked up from germline, CDR1 is SGHRS and CDR2 is YFSETQ. V lost 5 bases and J lost 0, with 8 bases in between. The CDR3 is made up of 13 amino acids. The CDR3 DNA reads as TGCGCCAGCAGGAGGCAAGACCAAGAGACCCAGTACTTC. Protein: CASRRQDQETQYF. The full variable domain, completed using reference TRBV5-1 and TRBJ2-5, is KAGVTQTPRYLIKTRGQQVTLSCSPISGHRSVSWYQQTPGQGLQFLFEYFSETQRNKGNFPGRFSGRQFSNSRSEMNVSTLELGDSALYLCASRRQDQETQYFGPGTRLLVL.

This clone was counted a single time. The chain couples TRBV7-9 to TRBJ2-5; D gene ambiguous. Trimming left V 2 bases short and J 3 bases short, with 10 bases between. Germline CDR1 reads SEHNR; CDR2 reads FQNEAQ (reference sequence). The CDR3 consists of 14 residues. The CDR3: CASSLYEDKETQYF. The DNA of the CDR3 is TGTGCCAGCAGCTTATATGAAGACAAAGAGACCCAGTACTTC.

The rearrangement links TRBV24-1 to TRBJ2-5; D might be TRBD2 (6 bases). This CDR3 has 15 amino acids. CDR1 KGHDR and CDR2 SFDVKD come from the germline V gene. The V gene lost 7 bases and the J gene lost 5 bases, with 19 bases spanning the gap. CDR3 amino acids: CATREGASEPETQYF. For the CDR3, the DNA is TGTGCCACCAGAGAAGGGGCTAGCGAACCGGAGACCCAGTACTTC.

V and J are TRBV18 and TRBJ1-2; the D gene is possibly TRBD1 (6 bases). CDR3 size: 14 residues. Germline CDR1 and CDR2: KGHSH and LQKENI. Trimming took off 2 bases at V and 8 bases at J, with 15 bases between the two ends. The CDR3 region has the DNA TGTGCCAGCTCACCAGGGGACATTGTTGGGGGCTACACCTTC. This codes for CASSPGDIVGGYTF.

V gene TRBV7-2 combines with J gene TRBJ2-3, with 8 positions matching TRBD2. The germline CDR1 and CDR2 sequences are SGHTA and FQGNSA. There are 13 residues in the CDR3. The V gene end was trimmed by 7 bases and the J gene end by 2 bases; junction bases not matched to a gene: 2. CDR3 amino acids: CASTGGVTDTQYF. The CDR3 bases are TGTGCCAGCACCGGGGGGGTCACAGATACGCAGTATTTT.

This chain links TRBV5-6 with TRBJ1-6, with TRBD1 identical over 9 bases. V lost 8 bases, J lost 9 bases, and 6 bases stayed unmatched. From germline, CDR1 is SGHDT and CDR2 YYEEEE. This CDR3 comprises 13 residues. CDR3 sequence reads: CASNGQGSSPLHF. CDR3 coding DNA: TGTGCCAGTAACGGACAGGGGAGTTCACCCCTCCACTTT.

This rearrangement joins TRBV6-5 to TRBJ1-2; 8 bases agree with TRBD1. This CDR3 spans 16 amino acids. Looked up from germline, CDR1 is MNHEY and CDR2 is SVGAGI. V was pared by 1 base and J by 0 bases, with 4 bases of the junction left unmatched. CDR3 loop: CASSYFTGGTNYGYTF. In DNA, the CDR3 is TGTGCCAGCAGTTACTTCACAGGGGGGACTAACTATGGCTACACCTTC.

The chain carries TRBV9 and TRBJ1-3; no reliable D call. The CDR3 consists of 16 residues. Looked up from germline, CDR1 is SGDLS and CDR2 is YYNGEE. Trimming removed 2 bases at V and 0 bases at J, with 12 bases between. CDR3 coding DNA: TGTGCCAGCAGCGTTTCCGGGAAGAGCTCTGGAAACACCATATATTTT. Translated: CASSVSGKSSGNTIYF.

The V gene is TRBV7-6, the J gene TRBJ1-4; 8 nucleotides agree with TRBD1. CDR3 length equals 14 residues. Per germline, CDR1 SGHVS and CDR2 FNYEAQ. V was clipped by 3 bases and J by 6 bases; unmatched bases: 3. DNA of the CDR3: TGTGCCAGCAGCTTTGGACAGGGAGATGAAAAACTGTTTTTT. This translates into CASSFGQGDEKLFF.

V is TRBV6-6 and J is TRBJ1-4, with a possible D match to TRBD1 (5 bases). The CDR3 is made up of 16 amino acids. The V and J ends lost 6 bases and 6 bases respectively, with 20 bases between them. Germline values: CDR1 MNHNY, CDR2 SVGAGI (reference sequence). Here the CDR3 DNA reads TGTGCCAGCAGCCCCGCCGGTGGCAGGGTCGATGAAAAACTGTTTTTT. This translates into CASSPAGGRVDEKLFF.

The V call is TRBV18, the J call TRBJ2-2; maybe TRBD1 (5 bases). The CDR3 is 15 amino acids. Trimming took 3 bases from V and 4 from J, leaving 12 bases between them. Germline lookup yields CDR1 KGHSH and CDR2 LQKENI. In DNA, the CDR3 is TGTGCCAGCTCACCTTACCAGGGCGGCACCGGGGAGCTGTTTTTT. This gives the protein CASSPYQGGTGELFF.

This sequence joins TRBV15 and TRBJ1-2; D perhaps matches TRBD1 (6 bases). With 5 bases removed from V and 3 bases from J, the gap between germline ends came to 13 bases. Germline V gives CDR1 LNHNV, CDR2 YYDKDF (reference sequence). The length of the CDR3 is 14 residues. The DNA of the CDR3 is TGTGCCACCAGCCGTGACAGGTCGGACTATGGCTACACCTTC. It yields the protein CATSRDRSDYGYTF. Looking up the rest from reference TRBV15 and TRBJ1-2 gives the full variable domain: DAMVIQNPRYQVTQFGKPVTLSCSQTLNHNVMYWYQQKSSQAPKLLFHYYDKDFNNEADTPDNFQSRRPNTSFCFLDIRSPGLGDTAMYLCATSRDRSDYGYTFGSGTRLTVV.

The chain is built from TRBV6-1 and TRBJ2-1, with D possibly matching TRBD2 (6 bases). This CDR3 spans 15 amino acids. Germline V gene lookup returns CDR1 MNHNS and CDR2 SASEGT. Between the trimmed V and J ends, which lost 4 bases and 2 bases, there was a span of 12 bases. The CDR3 here is CASSGGGVPYNEQFF. In nucleotides, the CDR3 is TGTGCCAGCAGTGGAGGCGGGGTTCCCTACAATGAGCAGTTCTTC.

The chain links TRBV7-6 to TRBJ2-1; the match to TRBD2 covers 7 bases. Trimming removed 0 bases from V and 9 bases from J; junction bases left unmatched: 5. The CDR3 length is 14 residues. The germline V gene encodes CDR1 SGHVS and CDR2 FNYEAQ. The CDR3 is CASSLAGGMGEQFF. CDR3 DNA sequence: TGTGCCAGCAGCTTAGCGGGGGGGATGGGTGAGCAGTTCTTC.

This rearrangement joins TRBV12-3 or TRBV12-4 to TRBJ1-6, with a weak D call TRBD1 (6 bases). The V end lost 4 bases, the J end lost 13 bases, and 8 bases lay between the germline ends. This CDR3 has 11 amino acids. The CDR3 DNA sequence: TGTGCCAGCAGTTCAGGGGAGCCCCTCCACTTT. It yields the protein CASSSGEPLHF.

The chain is built from TRBV4-1 and TRBJ2-3; 12 bases line up with TRBD2. J lost 1 base, V lost 4 bases, and 6 bases had no gene match. The CDR3 is 17 amino acids. CDR1 and CDR2 from the germline V gene are MGHRA and YSYEKL. CDR3 nucleotides: TGCGCCAGCAGCCCTAGCCCTAGCGGGGGGGGCACAGATACGCAGTATTTT. It yields the protein CASSPSPSGGGTDTQYF.